A single sample gave rise to the 4 T cell receptor beta chains below, sequenced in a study of shared clonotypes between healthy human individuals. Profiling relied on immunoSEQ multiplex PCR, and the TCRdb table lists in-frame clones only, not all of them. The sample lists 1,400,000 or so clones; about 98.5% were seen once. Input material: naive CD4+ T cells sorted from blood. As for subset: CD45RA+ positively selected. These receptors all stem from a young man in good health.

The chain has TRBV5-5 and TRBJ2-7; TRBD2 matches 7 bases. V shed 4 bases, J shed 2 bases, and the junction held 9 bases outside the gene matches. The CDR3 loop spans 15 amino acids. The V gene's germline CDR1 is SGHKS and CDR2 YYEKEE (reference sequence). The CDR3 nucleotides read TGTGCCAGCAGCCTCTGGCTAGCGGCAACCTACGAGCAGTACTTC. Protein sequence: CASSLWLAATYEQYF. Full variable domain (remainder filled in from reference TRBV5-5 and TRBJ2-7): DAGVTQSPTHLIKTRGQQVTLRCSPISGHKSVSWYQQVLGQGPQFIFQYYEKEERGRGNFPDRFSARQFPNYSSELNVNALLLGDSALYLCASSLWLAATYEQYFGPGTRLTVT.

The genes are TRBV29-1 and TRBJ2-1; D gene uncertain. The CDR3 covers 12 residues. Germline V CDR1 and CDR2: SQVTM, ANQGSEA. The V gene lost 4 bases and the J gene lost 0 bases, with 4 bases spanning the gap. In nucleotides, the CDR3 is TGCAGCGTTGTTCTCTCCTACAATGAGCAGTTCTTC. Its translation is CSVVLSYNEQFF.

The gene calls are TRBV18 and TRBJ2-5, with TRBD2 matching over 10 bases. Per the germline V gene, CDR1 is KGHSH and CDR2 is LQKENI. The V segment lost 0 bases and the J segment 5 bases; nucleotides outside the gene matches: 6. The CDR3 is 16 amino acids. The CDR3 nucleotides read TGTGCCAGCTCACCACCCCTAGCGGGAGATTACGAGACCCAGTACTTC. This sequence encodes CASSPPLAGDYETQYF.

The chain is built from TRBV11-2 and TRBJ2-5; tentatively, D is TRBD1 (6 bases). The CDR3 covers 12 residues. Germline V gene sequence: CDR1 SGHAT, CDR2 FQNNGV. V was cut by 5 bases and J by 4 bases, with 8 bases left in between. CDR3 region: CASSPDRETQYF. The CDR3 DNA reads as TGTGCCAGCAGCCCGGACAGAGAGACCCAGTACTTC. Drawing the rest from reference TRBV11-2 and TRBJ2-5, the complete variable domain is EAGVAQSPRYKIIEKRQSVAFWCNPISGHATLYWYQQILGQGPKLLIQFQNNGVVDDSQLPKDRFSAERLKGVDSTLKIQPAKLEDSAVYLCASSPDRETQYFGPGTRLLVL.